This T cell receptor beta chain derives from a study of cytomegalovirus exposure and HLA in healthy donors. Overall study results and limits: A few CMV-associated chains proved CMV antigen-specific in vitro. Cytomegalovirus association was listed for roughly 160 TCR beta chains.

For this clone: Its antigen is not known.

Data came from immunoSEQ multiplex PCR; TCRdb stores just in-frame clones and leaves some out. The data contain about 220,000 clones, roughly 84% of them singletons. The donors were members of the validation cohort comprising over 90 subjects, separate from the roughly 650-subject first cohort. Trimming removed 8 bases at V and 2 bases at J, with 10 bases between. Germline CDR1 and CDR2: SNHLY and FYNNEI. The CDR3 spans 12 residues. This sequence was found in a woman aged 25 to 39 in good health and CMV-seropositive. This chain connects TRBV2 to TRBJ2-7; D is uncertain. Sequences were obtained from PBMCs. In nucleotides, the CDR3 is TGTGCCAGCGGAGTCAGGACCTACGAGCAGTACTTC. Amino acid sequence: CASGVRTYEQYF. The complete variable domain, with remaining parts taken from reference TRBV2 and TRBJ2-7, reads EPEVTQTPSHQVTQMGQEVILRCVPISNHLYFYWYRQILGQKVEFLVSFYNNEISEKSEIFDDQFSVERPDGSNFTLKIRSTKLEDSAMYFCASGVRTYEQYFGPGTRLTVT.